The rows below give T cell receptor beta chains drawn from one sample of a study of siplizumab effects on memory and regulatory T cells. Libraries were prepared by immunoSEQ multiplex PCR; TCRdb keeps only in-frame clonotypes and omits some of them. Here the sample spans around 78,000 clones, less than 95% being singletons. The sequencing input was CD8+ T cells sorted from blood. The receptors originated from a human donor in good health. Each CDR3 is given with its conserved first and last residue. A D gene is named only where the DNA matches it firmly. Expanded clones are given a class, and other clones once, few, many or no size at all.

size	D	V	length	J	DNA	CDR3
.	TRBD2	TRBV4-1	19	TRBJ2-1	TGCGCCAGCAGCCAACCGGGACTAGCGGATTTCAGCTCCTACAATGAGCAGTTCTTC	CASSQPGLADFSSYNEQFF
once	TRBD1	TRBV27	15	TRBJ2-5	TGTGCCAGCAGGGGGGAGACAGGGGGCGGAGAGACCCAGTACTTC	CASRGETGGGETQYF
once	TRBD2	TRBV19	18	TRBJ2-1	TGTGCCAGTAGTACGGACAATCTACCGGGACTAGCGAGTGGTGAGCAGTTCTTC	CASSTDNLPGLASGEQFF
.	.	TRBV5-4	13	TRBJ2-1	TGTGCCAGCAGCTCGCCCCTCGAGAATGAGCAGTTCTTC	CASSSPLENEQFF
.	.	TRBV6-1	14	TRBJ1-3	TGTGCCAGCAGTGAAGGGACTTCTGGAAACACCATATATTTT	CASSEGTSGNTIYF
few	.	TRBV7-2	17	TRBJ1-2	TGTGCCAGCAGCTTGCTTATAAAGATGGAGGCTAACTATGGCTACACCTTC	CASSLLIKMEANYGYTF
.	.	TRBV5-1	13	TRBJ2-1	TGCGCCAGCAGCTTGAACAGCAACAATGAGCAGTTCTTC	CASSLNSNNEQFF
.	TRBD2	TRBV19	14	TRBJ2-7	TGTGCCAGTAGTATCTCTAGCGGCCGCTACGAGCAGTACTTC	CASSISSGRYEQYF
.	.	TRBV5-1	13	TRBJ1-1	TGCGCCAGCAGCGGACCCATGAACACTGAAGCTTTCTTT	CASSGPMNTEAFF
once	.	TRBV6-1	15	TRBJ1-1	TGTGCCAGCAGTGAAGAGGGCAGGTTGAACACTGAAGCTTTCTTT	CASSEEGRLNTEAFF
.	TRBD2	TRBV5-8	20	TRBJ2-7	TGTGCCAGCAGCTACGTACCACCGGGACTAGCGGGAGGATCCTCCTACGAGCAGTACTTC	CASSYVPPGLAGGSSYEQYF
once	TRBD2	TRBV6-6	15	TRBJ2-5	TGTGCCAGCAGTTCTCCTAGCGGGCCACAAGAGACCCAGTACTTC	CASSSPSGPQETQYF
.	TRBD2	TRBV6-5	15	TRBJ2-7	TGTGCCAGCAGTGCGGGACTAGCGGGGTCTTACGAGCAGTACTTC	CASSAGLAGSYEQYF
.	TRBD2	TRBV27	16	TRBJ2-7	TGTGCCAGCAGTTTATCGGGCTATGGGGGGGACTACGAGCAGTACTTC	CASSLSGYGGDYEQYF
.	.	TRBV7-9	15	TRBJ1-1	TGTGCCAGCAGCTTAGGGGGGGCGCACGTCACTGAAGCTTTCTTT	CASSLGGAHVTEAFF
.	.	TRBV11-2	11	TRBJ2-5	TGTGCCAGCAGCTCCTTTGAGACCCAGTACTTC	CASSSFETQYF
.	TRBD1	TRBV5-1	16	TRBJ2-1	TGCGCCAGCAGCAATGCCCAGACAGGGGGGGTCAATGAGCAGTTCTTC	CASSNAQTGGVNEQFF
.	.	TRBV6-6	13	TRBJ2-2	TGTGCCAGCCCGGGATTCTACCCCGGGGAGCTGTTTTTT	CASPGFYPGELFF
.	.	TRBV29-1	11	TRBJ1-2	TGCAGCGTTGAGACATACTATGGCTACACCTTC	CSVETYYGYTF
.	.	TRBV15	14	TRBJ2-3	TGTGCCACCAGCTCAGCCGCCCGCACAGATACTCAGTATTTT	CATSSAARTDTQYF
once	.	TRBV19	13	TRBJ1-6	TGTGCCAGTGCGACAGCCTTCGGTTCACCCCTCCACTTT	CASATAFGSPLHF
.	.	TRBV6-4	17	TRBJ1-1	TGTGCCAGCAGTGACTCTGGATTGGGCAGCCTTGGAACTGAAGCTTTCTTT	CASSDSGLGSLGTEAFF
.	.	TRBV2	15	TRBJ2-3	TGTGCCAGCAGTGTCCCTCCAGCGGACACAGATACGCAGTATTTT	CASSVPPADTDTQYF
.	.	TRBV28	13	TRBJ1-1	TGTGCCAGCAGTTTCGGGTGGGGGGCGGTAGCTTTCTTT	CASSFGWGAVAFF
.	TRBD2	TRBV27	15	TRBJ2-1	TGTGCCAGCAGTTCCGGACTAGATCTCTACAATGAGCAGTTCTTC	CASSSGLDLYNEQFF
once	.	TRBV9	15	TRBJ1-3	TGTGCCAGCAGCGCTGGCAGGATCTCTGGAAACACCATATATTTT	CASSAGRISGNTIYF
.	TRBD2	TRBV9	15	TRBJ2-1	TGTGCCAGCAGCGGGCTAGCGGGAGGCTACAATGAGCAGTTCTTC	CASSGLAGGYNEQFF
.	.	TRBV7-6	14	TRBJ2-7	TGTGCCAGCAGCCCAGGGGCAGGAGGGTACGAGCAGTACTTC	CASSPGAGGYEQYF
few	.	TRBV27	14	TRBJ2-7	TGTGCCAGCAGTAACACAGGCCTTCCTACGACGCAGTACTTC	CASSNTGLPTTQYF
.	.	TRBV2	19	TRBJ2-2	TGTGCCAGCAGTGATGAAGCAGAGGGAGAGGGCCTCTTGACCGGGGAGCTGTTTTTT	CASSDEAEGEGLLTGELFF
.	TRBD1	TRBV27	15	TRBJ2-3	TGTGCCAGCAGGGGGACAGGGGGCCGCACAGATACGCAGTATTTT	CASRGTGGRTDTQYF
.	.	TRBV7-9	16	TRBJ1-4	TGTGCCAGCAGCTTAGGGCGGGGGCCGACTAATGAAAAACTGTTTTTT	CASSLGRGPTNEKLFF
.	.	TRBV5-1	16	TRBJ1-4	TGCGCCAGCAGCACCTTAGAGGCCACAACTAATGAAAAACTGTTTTTT	CASSTLEATTNEKLFF
.	TRBD1	TRBV5-6	14	TRBJ1-1	TGTGCCAGCAGCGCCGGGACAGGGTGGACTGAAGCTTTCTTT	CASSAGTGWTEAFF
.	.	TRBV6-5	16	TRBJ1-6	TGTGCCAGCAGTTACAGCGGCAGCGTCTATAATTCACCCCTCCACTTT	CASSYSGSVYNSPLHF
.	.	TRBV5-1	15	TRBJ1-2	TGCGCCAGCAGCTTGGTGGCAGATGGGGACTATGGCTACACCTTC	CASSLVADGDYGYTF
.	.	TRBV7-3	13	TRBJ2-1	TGTGCCAGCAGCTTAAACGGACTGAATGAGCAGTTCTTC	CASSLNGLNEQFF